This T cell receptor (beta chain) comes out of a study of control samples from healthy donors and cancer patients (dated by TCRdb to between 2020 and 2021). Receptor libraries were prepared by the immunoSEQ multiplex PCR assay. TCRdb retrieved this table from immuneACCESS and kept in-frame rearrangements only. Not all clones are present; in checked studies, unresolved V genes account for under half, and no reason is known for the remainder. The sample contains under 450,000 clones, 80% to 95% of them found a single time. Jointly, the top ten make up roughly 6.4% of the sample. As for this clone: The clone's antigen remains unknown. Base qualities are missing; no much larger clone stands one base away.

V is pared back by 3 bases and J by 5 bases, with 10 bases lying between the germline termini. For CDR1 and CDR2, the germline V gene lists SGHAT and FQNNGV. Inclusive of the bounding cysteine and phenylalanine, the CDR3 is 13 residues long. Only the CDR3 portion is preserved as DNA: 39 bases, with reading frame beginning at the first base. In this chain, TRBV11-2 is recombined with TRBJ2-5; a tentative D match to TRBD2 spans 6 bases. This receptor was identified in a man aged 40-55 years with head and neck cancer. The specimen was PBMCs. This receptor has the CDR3 CASSFGSGETQYF. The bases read TGTGCCAGCAGCTTTGGGAGCGGGGAGACCCAGTACTTC.